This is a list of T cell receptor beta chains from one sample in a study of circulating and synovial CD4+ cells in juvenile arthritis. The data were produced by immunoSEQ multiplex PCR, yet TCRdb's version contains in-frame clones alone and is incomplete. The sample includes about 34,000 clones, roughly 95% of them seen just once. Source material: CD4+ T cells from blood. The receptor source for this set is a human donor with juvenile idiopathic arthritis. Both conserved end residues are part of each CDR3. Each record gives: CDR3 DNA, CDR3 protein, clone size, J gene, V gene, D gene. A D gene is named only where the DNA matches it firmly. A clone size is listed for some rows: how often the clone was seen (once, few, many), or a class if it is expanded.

DNA: TGTGCCAGCTCCCCTAGACAGGGCGATGAGCAGTTCTTC
CDR3: CASSPRQGDEQFF
size: -
J: TRBJ2-1
V: TRBV18
D: TRBD1

DNA: TGCGCCAGCACGCGGGATGGGGCGTACAATGAGCAGTTCTTC
CDR3: CASTRDGAYNEQFF
size: -
J: TRBJ2-1
V: TRBV5-1
D: -

DNA: TGCGCCAGCAGCTTGGTTGGAGACTCCTACAATGAGCAGTTCTTC
CDR3: CASSLVGDSYNEQFF
size: -
J: TRBJ2-1
V: TRBV5-1
D: -

DNA: TGTGCCAGCAGCCGGGGATTTAGCGGCTACACCTTC
CDR3: CASSRGFSGYTF
size: -
J: TRBJ1-2
V: TRBV7-9
D: -

DNA: TGCGCCAGCAGCCAAGATAAGCTGTACAATGAGCAGTTCTTC
CDR3: CASSQDKLYNEQFF
size: once
J: TRBJ2-1
V: TRBV4-3
D: -

DNA: TGTGCCAGCAGTCCCGGGACACGAAACACCGGGGAGCTGTTTTTT
CDR3: CASSPGTRNTGELFF
size: -
J: TRBJ2-2
V: TRBV28
D: -

DNA: TGCGCCAGCCACGGGACTAGGTGTACAGATACGCAGTATTTT
CDR3: CASHGTRCTDTQYF
size: -
J: TRBJ2-3
V: TRBV10-1
D: TRBD2

DNA: TGTGCCAGCAGTTCAGAGACGACAGGGCAGTATGGCTACACCTTC
CDR3: CASSSETTGQYGYTF
size: -
J: TRBJ1-2
V: TRBV28
D: TRBD1

DNA: TGTGCCTGGAGTCCGAGCAATCAGCCCCAGCATTTT
CDR3: CAWSPSNQPQHF
size: -
J: TRBJ1-5
V: TRBV30
D: -

DNA: TGTGCCTGGAGTGTACAGGGAAACACTGAAGCTTTCTTT
CDR3: CAWSVQGNTEAFF
size: -
J: TRBJ1-1
V: TRBV30
D: -

DNA: TGTGCCAGCGCACCCACCGGGCCCGGGGGATCACCCCTCCACTTT
CDR3: CASAPTGPGGSPLHF
size: once
J: TRBJ1-6
V: TRBV19
D: -

DNA: TGTGCCAGCAGCCAAGGGGAGCACCACCAAGAGACCCAGTACTTC
CDR3: CASSQGEHHQETQYF
size: -
J: TRBJ2-5
V: TRBV14
D: -

DNA: TGTGCCAGCAGTGAATATGGGGGCGCGGTTGTAAAACTGTTTTTT
CDR3: CASSEYGGAVVKLFF
size: once
J: TRBJ1-4
V: TRBV25-1
D: -

DNA: TGTGCCAGCAGCTTAGGGGAGGACAGGGTGGGAGCTTTCTTT
CDR3: CASSLGEDRVGAFF
size: -
J: TRBJ1-1
V: TRBV7-8
D: TRBD1

DNA: TGTGCCAGCAGTGCCGAGGCCAAAGCCCAGCATTTT
CDR3: CASSAEAKAQHF
size: -
J: TRBJ1-5
V: TRBV2
D: -

DNA: TGCGCCAGCAGTCAATCCAGGACTAGCAACTACGAGCAGTACTTC
CDR3: CASSQSRTSNYEQYF
size: -
J: TRBJ2-7
V: TRBV23-1
D: TRBD2

DNA: TGTGCCAGCAGCCAAGCCCAACAGAGGAACACTGAAGCTTTCTTT
CDR3: CASSQAQQRNTEAFF
size: -
J: TRBJ1-1
V: TRBV14
D: -

DNA: TGTGCCAGCAGTGGGGGGGACTTTTACAATGAGCAGTTCTTC
CDR3: CASSGGDFYNEQFF
size: -
J: TRBJ2-1
V: TRBV2
D: -